This T cell receptor beta chain is drawn from a study of radiotherapy plus CTLA-4 blockade in lung cancer. For the study at large: Among enrolled patients, over 15% responded and around 30% achieved disease control. Whole-study results and caveats: Radiotherapy with ipilimumab was followed by blood expansion of tumor-derived clones.

TCRdb keeps only in-frame clones here, not all; method: immunoSEQ multiplex PCR. The data contain 20,000 to 30,000 clones, about four fifths of them singletons. This CDR3 comprises 17 residues. V dropped 1 base and J dropped 4; count of bases not matched to a gene: 9. Germline V CDR1 and CDR2: MGHRA, YSYEKL. On this clone itself: Its antigen is currently unknown.

The input for sequencing was peripheral blood, taken from a patient treated with radiotherapy plus ipilimumab. The TCR was taken from a human donor with non-small cell lung cancer that progressed on radiotherapy plus ipilimumab. This rearrangement joins TRBV4-1 to TRBJ2-3, with 9 bases lining up with TRBD2. CDR3 loop: CASSQVTRGGAADTQYF. The CDR3 DNA sequence: TGCGCCAGCAGCCAAGTGACACGCGGGGGGGCGGCAGATACGCAGTATTTT.